These 14 T cell receptor beta chains were all obtained from the same sample, sequenced in a study of early T cells in non-severe SARS-CoV-2 infection. MiXCR, applied by TCRdb to the 5' RACE reads, yields one record per CDR3 protein. The sample includes about 26,000 distinct CDR3 sequences, about 3.8% of them seen just once. Sequencing was done on a sample of whole blood. These receptors all come from an adult who was a healthcare worker with PCR-confirmed SARS-CoV-2 infection or an uninfected control (not recorded which).

This sequence joins TRBV7-9 and TRBJ2-3; a possible D gene is TRBD2 (6 bases). Germline CDR1 and CDR2: SEHNR and FQNEAQ (reference sequence). CDR3 length: 12 residues. Trimming shortened V by 4 bases and J by 6 bases, and 8 bases separated the two germline ends. The CDR3 loop reads CASSSLADTQYF. DNA of the CDR3: TGTGCCAGCAGCTCTCTAGCGGATACGCAGTATTTT.

Note on this clonotype: A much larger clone differs from this one at a single base, so this may be a read error. Likely a read error: the CDR3 ends without its conserved phenylalanine or tryptophan. The chain has TRBV29-1 and TRBJ2-1; D is perhaps TRBD1 or TRBD2 (6 bases each). The germline V and J ends were trimmed by 7 bases and 10 bases, with 11 bases remaining between them. Germline V lookup: CDR1 SQVTM, CDR2 ANQGSEA. This CDR3 spans 10 amino acids. The CDR3 protein is CSAGGSEQFL. The CDR3 region has the DNA TGCAGCGCCGGGGGCTCCGAGCAGTTCCTC.

This clonotype was counted only a few times. The rearrangement uses TRBV6-4 and TRBJ2-1, with 8 bases lining up with TRBD2. With V trimmed by 5 bases and J by 3 bases, 6 bases remained unmatched. The CDR3 has 15 residues. Germline CDR1 MRHNA, CDR2 SNTAGT. The CDR3 loop is CASSLLGGDYNEQFF. Written as DNA, the CDR3 is TGTGCCAGCAGTCTCCTCGGGGGGGACTACAATGAGCAGTTCTTC.

This clonotype was seen at least ten times. This sequence joins TRBV10-3 and TRBJ2-1, with 11 bases lining up with TRBD2. Trimming removed 3 bases from V and 9 bases from J; junction bases left unmatched: 4. The CDR3 contains 14 residues. Germline V gene lookup returns CDR1 ENHRY and CDR2 SYGVKD. The CDR3 reads CAISDASGRTEQFF. The DNA for the CDR3 is TGTGCCATCAGTGACGCTAGCGGGAGGACTGAGCAGTTCTTC.

This clonotype appeared a few times. The V call is TRBV7-8, the J call TRBJ2-7; D is unresolved. The V end was cut by 1 base, the J end by 4 bases, with 14 bases between. Per the germline V gene, CDR1 is SGHVS and CDR2 is FQNEAQ. CDR3 size: 15 residues. The CDR3 sequence: CASSLVGREFYEQYF. The CDR3 DNA reads as TGTGCCAGCAGCTTAGTCGGTAGGGAATTTTACGAGCAGTACTTC.

This clonotype was observed a few times. This chain uses TRBV10-3 with TRBJ2-7; D possibly uses TRBD1 or TRBD2 (5 bases each). The CDR3 has 13 residues. Trimming removed 11 bases at V and 2 bases at J, with 16 bases between. Germline V gene sequence: CDR1 ENHRY, CDR2 SYGVKD. CDR3 sequence: CAPGPGPTYEQYF. The CDR3 DNA follows: TGTGCCCCGGGCCCGGGACCCACCTACGAGCAGTACTTC.

This clonotype was seen repeatedly, ten times or more. The chain is built from TRBV5-5 and TRBJ1-2, with 7 bases that match TRBD1. Germline V gene sequence: CDR1 SGHKS, CDR2 YYEKEE (reference sequence). The V and J ends lost 5 bases and 3 bases, in that order; junction bases with no gene match: 10. The CDR3 is made up of 15 amino acids. The CDR3 bases are TGTGCCAGCAGGCCTCCTTCCGGACAGGACTATGGCTACACCTTC. It yields the protein CASRPPSGQDYGYTF.

Many counts were recorded for this clonotype. The genes are TRBV19 and TRBJ2-7, with 9 bases that match TRBD2. The V segment lost 0 bases and the J segment 2 bases; nucleotides outside the gene matches: 2. Germline-derived CDR1 and CDR2 are LNHDA and SQIVND (reference sequence). This CDR3 region has 15 residues. CDR3 sequence: CASSIEPSGTYEQYF. The CDR3 DNA sequence: TGTGCCAGTAGTATAGAGCCTAGCGGGACCTACGAGCAGTACTTC.

The chain couples TRBV5-1 to TRBJ2-7, with 9 nucleotides matching TRBD2. The V gene end was trimmed by 3 bases and the J gene end by 6 bases; junction bases not matched to a gene: 10. The CDR3 sequence is 15 residues long. Germline V gene sequence: CDR1 SGHRS, CDR2 YFSETQ. In DNA, the CDR3 is TGCGCCAGCAGCTCGAGCGGGAGGCAAGACGGCGAGCAGTACTTC. Translation gives CASSSSGRQDGEQYF.

This clonotype was counted ten times or more. V and J are TRBV29-1 and TRBJ1-2, with D possibly matching TRBD1 (6 bases). There are 15 residues in the CDR3. Germline lookup yields CDR1 SQVTM and CDR2 ANQGSEA. Deletions cut 4 bases from V and 0 bases from J, with 15 bases between. As DNA, the CDR3 is TGCAGCGTTGGGCCCCGACAGGATACTAACTATGGCTACACCTTC. As protein: CSVGPRQDTNYGYTF.

This clonotype came up many times. The CDR3, as DNA: TGTGCCAGCAGTTTTCGGGCTAGGTACAATGAGCAGTTCTTC. It is translated as CASSFRARYNEQFF. V usage is TRBV12-3 or TRBV12-4 and J usage is TRBJ2-1; no reliable D call. Trimming cost V 3 bases and J 4 bases, with 10 bases left between them. The CDR3 is made up of 14 amino acids.

This clonotype was detected many times. The chain joins TRBV19 to TRBJ1-2; 9 nucleotides agree with TRBD1. The germline CDR1 and CDR2 sequences are LNHDA and SQIVND (reference sequence). J lost 4 bases, V lost 3 bases, and 3 bases had no gene match. The CDR3 is 14 amino acids. For the CDR3, the DNA is TGTGCCAGTAGTATCGACAGGGGGACCTATGGCTACACCTTC. Encoded protein: CASSIDRGTYGYTF.

In this sample, this clonotype turned up many times. V is TRBV15 and J is TRBJ1-5; D is unresolved. The CDR3 consists of 14 residues. The ends were cut back, 0 bases at V and 1 base at J, with 4 bases in the middle. CDR1 and CDR2 (germline): LNHNV, YYDKDF (reference sequence). The CDR3 DNA sequence: TGTGCCACCAGCAGAGATAGCAGCAATCAGCCCCAGCATTTT. Protein product: CATSRDSSNQPQHF.

This clonotype was detected only a few times. The gene calls are TRBV7-2 and TRBJ2-7; D possibly uses TRBD1 or TRBD2 (7 bases each). Trimming took off 5 bases at V and 7 bases at J, with 18 bases between the two ends. Looked up from germline, CDR1 is SGHTA and CDR2 is FQGNSA. The CDR3 spans 14 residues. For the CDR3, the DNA is TGTGCCAGCAGCGTAAGGGAGGGGGCGCGGGAGCAGTACTTC. Its protein product is CASSVREGAREQYF.